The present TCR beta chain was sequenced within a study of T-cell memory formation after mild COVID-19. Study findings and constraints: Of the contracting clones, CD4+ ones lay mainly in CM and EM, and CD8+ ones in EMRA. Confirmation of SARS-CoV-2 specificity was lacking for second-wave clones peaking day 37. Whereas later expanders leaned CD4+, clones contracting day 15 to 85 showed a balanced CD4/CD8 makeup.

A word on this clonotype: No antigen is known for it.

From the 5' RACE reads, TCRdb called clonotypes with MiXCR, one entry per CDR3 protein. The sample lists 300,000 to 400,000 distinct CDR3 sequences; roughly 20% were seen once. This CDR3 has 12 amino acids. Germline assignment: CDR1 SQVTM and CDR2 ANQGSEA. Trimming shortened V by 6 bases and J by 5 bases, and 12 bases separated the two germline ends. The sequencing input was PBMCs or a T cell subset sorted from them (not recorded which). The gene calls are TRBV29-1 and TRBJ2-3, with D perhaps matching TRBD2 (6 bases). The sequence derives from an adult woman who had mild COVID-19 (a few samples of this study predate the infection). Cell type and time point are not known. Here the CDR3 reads CSVLGLRDTQYF. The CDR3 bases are TGCAGCGTCCTGGGACTTCGAGATACGCAGTATTTT.